Shown below are 26 T cell receptor beta chains from a single sample sequenced in a study of shared clonotypes between healthy human individuals. Sequencing was performed with immunoSEQ multiplex PCR; in TCRdb, only in-frame clones are kept and a portion is missing. The table records about 2.4 million clones, around 94% of them present only once. Sequencing used naive CD4+ T cells sorted from blood. Subset noted: CD45RA+ positively selected. Every receptor here comes from a man younger than 35 in good health.

The chain employs TRBV25-1 and TRBJ1-6; tentatively, D is TRBD1 (6 bases). Per germline, CDR1 MGHDK and CDR2 SYGVNS. The V and J ends lost 4 bases and 2 bases respectively, with 12 bases between them. The CDR3 runs 16 residues. CDR3 coding DNA: TGTGCCAGCAGTGCGGGATGGACAGCCTATAATTCACCCCTCCACTTT. It translates to CASSAGWTAYNSPLHF.

CDR3 in amino acids: CASSLTSGELRDEQYF. Written as DNA, the CDR3 is TGTGCCAGCAGCCTTACGAGCGGGGAGCTACGCGACGAGCAGTACTTC. The J gene is TRBJ2-7, the V gene TRBV9; 7 positions match TRBD2. Germline CDR1 reads SGDLS; CDR2 reads YYNGEE. This CDR3 is built from 16 residues. The trim removed 4 bases at V and 5 bases at J, leaving 15 bases unmatched.

About this clone itself: One end of the junction is discordant with germline, which a read error may explain. This chain joins TRBV7-7 and TRBJ2-2, with D perhaps matching TRBD1 (6 bases). This CDR3 comprises 14 residues. Germline CDR1 is SSHAT and CDR2 is FNYEAQ (reference sequence). The CDR3 protein is CASSRTVGTGELFF. The CDR3 nucleotides are TGTGCTAGCAGCCGGACAGTTGGGACCGGGGAGCTGTTTTTT.

The chain employs TRBV10-3 and TRBJ1-2, with 7 nucleotides matching TRBD1. This CDR3 spans 15 amino acids. The V gene end was trimmed by 3 bases and the J gene end by 4 bases; junction bases not matched to a gene: 8. Germline V gene data show CDR1 as ENHRY and CDR2 as SYGVKD. The CDR3 loop reads CAISEGGGVSYGYTF. For the CDR3, the DNA is TGTGCCATCAGTGAAGGAGGGGGCGTTTCCTATGGCTACACCTTC.

This clone was observed a handful of times. This chain links TRBV30 with TRBJ1-1; 8 bases align to TRBD1. The germline V gene has CDR1 GTSNPN and CDR2 SVGIG (reference sequence). The junction had 9 bases not matched to a gene; V was cut back by 5 bases and J by 1 base. The CDR3 sequence is 15 residues long. The CDR3 sequence: CAWSYSGQGNTEAFF. DNA for the CDR3: TGTGCCTGGTCGTATTCCGGACAGGGGAACACTGAAGCTTTCTTT.

In this sample, this clone turned up once. Other DNA sequences in this sample translate to the same CDR3. The J gene is TRBJ2-7, the V gene TRBV5-1; no reliable D call. In germline, CDR1 is SGHRS, CDR2 YFSETQ. V lost 0 bases and J lost 6, with 4 bases in between. The length of the CDR3 is 11 residues. As DNA, the CDR3 is TGCGCCAGCAGCTTGGAAGGCGAGCAGTACTTC. Its translation is CASSLEGEQYF.

V and J are TRBV10-3 and TRBJ1-1; a weak D match, TRBD1 (5 bases). Germline V gene data show CDR1 as ENHRY and CDR2 as SYGVKD. Trimming removed 6 bases at V and 0 bases at J, with 14 bases between. This CDR3 contains 15 residues. CDR3 nucleotides: TGTGCCATCAGCGAAGGGGTTTCTCTGAACACTGAAGCTTTCTTT. Its translation: CAISEGVSLNTEAFF.

This chain links TRBV2 with TRBJ1-4, with D perhaps matching TRBD1 (5 bases). V was pared by 2 bases and J by 0 bases, with 28 bases between. From germline, CDR1 is SNHLY and CDR2 FYNNEI. The CDR3 totals 22 residues. CDR3: CASSERAVNSRGLLTTNEKLFF. The DNA of the CDR3 is TGTGCCAGCAGTGAAAGGGCTGTGAATTCGAGGGGACTTTTGACAACTAATGAAAAACTGTTTTTT.

The V gene is TRBV7-2, the J gene TRBJ2-7; TRBD2 matches 7 bases. CDR1 and CDR2 (germline): SGHTA, FQGNSA. This CDR3 contains 15 residues. Trimming took 5 bases from V and 3 from J; bases not matched to a gene: 10. The CDR3 DNA is TGTGCCAGCAGCCCAGCGGGACCGAAGGGCTACGAGCAGTACTTC. Translated: CASSPAGPKGYEQYF.

The rearrangement links TRBV5-1 to TRBJ1-1, with a weak D call TRBD1 (5 bases). This CDR3 has 15 residues. The germline V gene encodes CDR1 SGHRS and CDR2 YFSETQ. V was cut by 3 bases and J by 4 bases, with 16 bases left in between. The CDR3 nucleotides are TGCGCCAGCAGCTCTGACGGCCGGGGGATCACTGAAGCTTTCTTT. Its translation is CASSSDGRGITEAFF.

The chain employs TRBV6-6 and TRBJ1-2, with TRBD1 identical over 8 bases. The CDR3 loop spans 14 amino acids. From germline, CDR1 is MNHNY and CDR2 SVGAGI (reference sequence). Germline trimming cut 0 bases from V and 6 bases from J; bases unmatched to any gene: 3. The CDR3 region is CASSYSKQGDGYTF. The CDR3 DNA is TGTGCCAGCAGTTACTCGAAACAGGGGGATGGCTACACCTTC.

Comment on this clone: Other DNA sequences in the sample encode the same CDR3. The chain couples TRBV7-9 to TRBJ1-2; no reliable D call. CDR3 length: 12 residues. Germline CDR1 and CDR2: SEHNR and FQNEAQ (reference sequence). Trimming took 5 bases from V and 3 from J, leaving 7 bases between them. CDR3 DNA: TGTGCCAGCAGCAGAGACGACTATGGCTACACCTTC. Its translation: CASSRDDYGYTF.

The chain recombines TRBV5-4 with TRBJ2-5; no reliable D call. The germline V gene has CDR1 SGHNT and CDR2 YYREEE (reference sequence). The CDR3 runs to 14 residues. V was pared by 2 bases and J by 4 bases, with 12 bases between. DNA of the CDR3: TGTGCCAGCAGCTTATTTCCAAGAATAGAGACCCAGTACTTC. Amino acid sequence: CASSLFPRIETQYF.

This sequence joins TRBV5-5 and TRBJ1-2, with no clear D. CDR1 and CDR2 from the germline V gene are SGHKS and YYEKEE (reference sequence). V lost 1 base, J lost 1 base, and 8 bases lay in between. The CDR3 runs to 14 residues. CDR3 protein: CASSLYGDNYGYTF. The CDR3 bases are TGTGCCAGCAGCTTGTACGGCGATAACTATGGCTACACCTTC.

The rearrangement uses TRBV19 and TRBJ2-1, with D perhaps being TRBD1 or TRBD2 (5 bases each). The V and J ends lost 6 bases and 12 bases respectively, with 21 bases between them. The CDR3 contains 14 residues. Germline V gene data show CDR1 as LNHDA and CDR2 as SQIVND (reference sequence). The CDR3 loop is CASRVTDGALGQFF. In DNA, the CDR3 is TGTGCCAGTAGGGTAACGGACGGGGCCCTCGGGCAGTTCTTC.

This clone showed up just a few times. The CDR3, as DNA: TGCGCCAGCAGTTCAGGGTTTGCTGAAGCTTTCTTT. It is translated as CASSSGFAEAFF. The chain links TRBV10-1 to TRBJ1-1; D possibly corresponds to TRBD1 (5 bases). Germline CDR1 WNHNN, CDR2 SYGVQD (reference sequence). Trimming shortened V by 5 bases and J by 6 bases, and 10 bases separated the two germline ends. The CDR3 has 12 amino acids.

This clone was observed a few times. The chain joins TRBV5-4 to TRBJ2-4; D may match TRBD1 or TRBD2 (6 bases each). CDR1 and CDR2 from the germline V gene are SGHNT and YYREEE (reference sequence). The CDR3 loop spans 13 amino acids. Trimming left V 0 bases short and J 12 bases short, with 13 bases between. The CDR3 protein is CASSLGGASDQYF. The CDR3 coding sequence is TGTGCCAGCAGCTTGGGGGGGGCCTCGGATCAGTACTTC.

This clone has a single count. The genes are TRBV14 and TRBJ1-4; a weak D match, TRBD1 (6 bases). V was trimmed by 4 bases and J by 2 bases, leaving 11 bases between them. The CDR3 contains 15 residues. Germline assignment: CDR1 SGHDN and CDR2 FVKESK. The CDR3 reads CASSRYRATNEKLFF. CDR3 coding DNA: TGTGCCAGCAGCCGCTACAGGGCTACTAATGAAAAACTGTTTTTT. The complete variable domain, with remaining parts taken from reference TRBV14 and TRBJ1-4, reads EAGVTQFPSHSVIEKGQTVTLRCDPISGHDNLYWYRRVMGKEIKFLLHFVKESKQDESGMPNNRFLAERTGGTYSTLKVQPAELEDSGVYFCASSRYRATNEKLFFGSGTQLSVL.

The chain couples TRBV19 to TRBJ2-5, with D perhaps TRBD2 (6 bases). V was clipped by 2 bases and J by 5 bases, with 9 bases between them. CDR3 length: 13 amino acids. Germline V lookup: CDR1 LNHDA, CDR2 SQIVND (reference sequence). CDR3 bases: TGTGCCAGTAGTATAACAGGAGGGGAGACCCAGTACTTC. It encodes CASSITGGETQYF.

The chain is built from TRBV7-9 and TRBJ2-3, with TRBD1 as a possible D gene (7 bases). The V gene lost 5 bases and the J gene lost 2 bases, with 14 bases spanning the gap. This CDR3 contains 15 residues. CDR1 and CDR2 from the germline V gene are SEHNR and FQNEAQ (reference sequence). CDR3 in amino acids: CASSPRGTVTDTQYF. The CDR3 bases are TGTGCCAGCAGCCCCCGGGGGACAGTCACAGATACGCAGTATTTT. The full variable domain, in which reference TRBV7-9 and TRBJ2-3 provide the parts outside the CDR3, is DTGVSQNPRHKITKRGQNVTFRCDPISEHNRLYWYRQTLGQGPEFLTYFQNEAQLEKSRLLSDRFSAERPKGSFSTLEIQRTEQGDSAMYLCASSPRGTVTDTQYFGPGTRLTVL.

This clone was seen a single time. The chain is built from TRBV7-2 and TRBJ1-3; TRBD1 matches 7 bases. Germline-derived CDR1 and CDR2 are SGHTA and FQGNSA. The CDR3 spans 16 residues. The V segment lost 5 bases and the J segment 2 bases; nucleotides outside the gene matches: 9. The CDR3 coding sequence is TGTGCCAGCAGCCGACAGGGTGGGACGACTGGAAACACCATATATTTT. It specifies CASSRQGGTTGNTIYF.

The V gene is TRBV7-9, the J gene TRBJ2-5; perhaps TRBD2 as D (5 bases). The CDR3 runs 15 residues. CDR1 is SEHNR and CDR2 is FQNEAQ in the germline V gene (reference sequence). V was trimmed by 0 bases and J by 5 bases, leaving 13 bases between them. CDR3 in DNA: TGTGCCAGCAGCTTAGCGTCTATGGGAGTGGAGACCCAGTACTTC. Its protein is CASSLASMGVETQYF.

The gene calls are TRBV19 and TRBJ2-1, with 9 bases aligning to TRBD1. There are 15 residues in the CDR3. Losses at the gene ends were 5 bases for V and 6 bases for J; bases not matched to a gene: 8. Germline values: CDR1 LNHDA, CDR2 SQIVND (reference sequence). As DNA, the CDR3 is TGTGCCAGTAGTTCCCCGGGACAGGGACTCAATGAGCAGTTCTTC. Its protein product is CASSSPGQGLNEQFF.

The CDR3, as DNA: TGCGCCAGCAGCCAAGTGCTCAGAACGAACTATGGCTACACCTTC. It is translated as CASSQVLRTNYGYTF. The V call is TRBV4-1, the J call TRBJ1-2; D gene unclear. This CDR3 spans 15 amino acids. Trimming took 1 base from V and 2 from J, leaving 11 bases between them. The germline CDR1 and CDR2 sequences are MGHRA and YSYEKL.

This clone was found a few times. The chain links TRBV2 to TRBJ1-1; D perhaps matches TRBD1 (6 bases). Germline CDR1 and CDR2: SNHLY and FYNNEI. V lost 7 bases to trimming and J lost 4 bases, with 16 bases between them. The CDR3 contains 14 residues. The DNA for the CDR3 is TGTGCCAGCATTTCAAGCACAGGGTTCACTGAAGCTTTCTTT. This gives the protein CASISSTGFTEAFF.

This rearrangement joins TRBV10-2 to TRBJ1-2; no clear D gene. The V end lost 3 bases, the J end lost 8 bases, and 13 bases lay between the germline ends. The germline CDR1 and CDR2 sequences are WSHSY and SAAADI. This CDR3 contains 13 residues. In DNA, the CDR3 is TGCGCCAGCAGTGAATTAGCCACCCTGGGCTACACCTTC. Its protein is CASSELATLGYTF.